This T cell receptor beta chain was captured in a study of blood T cell repertoires in COVID-19 (TCRdb year 2020). Turning to the overall study: The collaborator samples originated in the United States, Italy and Spain and spanned the acute and convalescent phases of COVID-19. The material from the prospective study consisted of cDNA or gDNA derived from T cells, B-cell-depleted T cells, or PBMCs. Subjects who had been exposed to COVID-19, were actively infected with it, or had recovered from it provided the deeply sampled blood TCRbeta repertoires that made up the dataset. The repertoires were released in a freely available public database intended as a resource for research on the immune response to SARS-CoV-2. The samples were drawn from two sources: the first 160 participants of the ongoing ImmuneRACE study, and over 1,000 subjects contributed by 6 global collaborators. The sample metadata nearly always contained a de-identified subject ID, COVID-19 status, age in years and sex. Where available, HLA class I and class II types were taken from metadata supplied by the sample provider and were not determined by assay-based typing.

General conclusions and limits of the study: The amount of clinical and demographic metadata varied by source and participant and was provided uncurated.

Whole blood was collected in K2EDTA tubes by collaborating institutions according to the institutions' own protocols. For TCRbeta analysis, collaborator samples were shipped as frozen whole blood, as isolated PBMCs, or as DNA extracted from either sample type. Based on the germline V gene, the CDR1 and CDR2 sequences are MGHRA and YSYEKL. V is pared back by 1 base and J by 3 bases, with 13 bases lying between the germline termini. The cysteine opens and the phenylalanine closes a CDR3 of 16 amino acids. Left in the record is the CDR3 DNA by itself, 48 bases read in frame from the first base. The immunoSEQ Assay, a bias-controlled multiplex PCR, was used to amplify TCRbeta CDR3 regions from genomic DNA. On the study's bioinformatics: The number of nucleated cells in each sample was estimated by amplification of reference gene primers within the assay. To quantify the absolute abundance of each unique TCRbeta CDR3 rearrangement, sequence reads were collapsed and filtered. For each sample, productive Simpson clonality was calculated by taking the square root of Simpson's diversity index across productive rearrangements. In TCRdb, the immuneACCESS table is reduced to in-frame sequences with V and J assigned. These tables do not hold every clone; where another copy was compared, an unresolved V gene accounts for under half, and the others remain unexplained. V, J and clone size derive from that table, while D and trimming were established from the DNA sequence. Recorded for this sample are 250,000 to 350,000 clones; roughly 87% of them occurred a single time. The biggest ten clones account for approximately 2.2% of the sample.

In regard to this clone: Its target antigen remains unknown. The record has no base qualities; no much larger clone is one base away.

This sequence uses TRBV4-1 and TRBJ1-5, with the identity of the D gene unclear. Sequencing input: peripheral blood. This clonotype originated in a man aged 18-30 years with active or convalescent COVID-19. The sequenced DNA: TGCGCCAGCAGCCAAGTCTCTGCAGAAATCAATCAGCCCCAGCATTTT. Its coded protein is CASSQVSAEINQPQHF.